This TCR beta chain originates from a study of human T cells and chemical hapten exposure. CDR1 MNHNY and CDR2 SVGAGI come from the germline V gene (reference sequence). This CDR3 has 14 amino acids. V was trimmed by 5 bases and J by 4 bases, leaving 13 bases between them. This clonotype was detected many times. The antigen remains undetermined. The study extracted total RNA from unfractionated whole blood. The library labeled individual cDNA molecules by adding unique molecular identifiers to them. In the original processing: Sample-level TCR yields exhibited a median of about 96,000, with a range of about 23,224 to 700,000. Using its own MiXCR run on the reads, TCRdb lists one record per CDR3 protein. The authors' filters were not applied to this entry. The sample yields around 120,000 distinct CDR3 sequences, approximately 9.3% seen once. Study-wide results and limits: Sensitization with DPC brought no change to TCRs above 1 in 1000 in frequency.

The sequenced material came from whole blood. J is TRBJ2-3 and V is TRBV6-6; weak D call: TRBD2 (6 bases). The receptor was isolated from a human donor in good health. Some clones in this sample may be carry-over from other donors' samples. In nucleotides, the CDR3 is TGTGCCAGCAGTCTGGGACGGAGGGCAGATACGCAGTATTTT. This gives the protein CASSLGRRADTQYF.